The next 9 T cell receptor beta chains were all read from a single sample in a study of identical twins (TCRdb year 2016). Libraries were prepared through 5' RACE. Sequencing used an Illumina HiSeq 2000. The public reads were quality trimmed at Q25 with fastp and then assembled into clones with MiXCR by TCRdb, keeping productive beta chains. Every distinct CDR3 protein forms one entry, paired with its most common genes and DNA. The sample table lists some 1,700,000 distinct CDR3 sequences, around 29% of them with a count of one. The leading ten clones occupy about 0.3% of the sample. The specimen sequenced was cord blood. These receptor sequences come from a newborn girl in good health.

To note about this clonotype: A read error is possible here, since a much larger clone lies one base away. This chain joins TRBV6-6 and TRBJ1-2; 9 bases align to TRBD1. The CDR3 loop spans 14 amino acids. The V segment lost 4 bases and the J segment 4 bases; nucleotides outside the gene matches: 4. Germline assignment: CDR1 MNHNY and CDR2 SVGAGI (reference sequence). The CDR3 loop reads CASSWDRAGYGYTF. Here the CDR3 DNA reads TGTGCCAGCAGTTGGGACAGGGCAGGCTATGGCTACACCTTC.

This clonotype was seen a handful of times. This chain joins TRBV27 and TRBJ2-3; D not certain. V was pared by 6 bases and J by 1 base, with 14 bases between. The CDR3 has 15 residues. Per the germline V gene, CDR1 is MNHEY and CDR2 is SMNVEV (reference sequence). CDR3 region: CASSTSTGRTDTQYF. CDR3 nucleotides: TGTGCCAGCAGCACCAGCACCGGACGCACAGATACGCAGTATTTT.

This clonotype was detected a few times. The chain recombines TRBV7-6 with TRBJ1-4; D is uncertain. CDR1 is SGHVS and CDR2 is FNYEAQ in the germline V gene. The CDR3 totals 14 residues. Trimming left V 5 bases short and J 8 bases short, with 15 bases between. CDR3 DNA sequence: TGTGCCAGCAGCGTTGGTCCTATTAACGAAAAACTGTTTTTT. The encoded protein is CASSVGPINEKLFF.

As DNA, the CDR3 is TGTGCCAGCAGCCAGGGGCAGGGGTGGAAAAATGGCTACACCTTC. This translates into CASSQGQGWKNGYTF. The chain has TRBV4-2 and TRBJ1-2, with D possibly matching TRBD1 (6 bases). Germline CDR1 is LGHNA and CDR2 is YNFKEQ. Trimming took off 3 bases at V and 6 bases at J, with 17 bases between the two ends. CDR3 length: 15 amino acids.

Points on this clonotype: This may be a read error: a much more frequent sequence differs by one nucleotide. The genes are TRBV4-1 and TRBJ2-1; D not resolved. The CDR3 covers 13 residues. Germline lookup yields CDR1 MGHRA and CDR2 YSYEKL. CDR3 protein: CASSGLLSNVQFF. CDR3 in DNA: TGCGCCAGCAGCGGCCTTCTTTCCAATGTGCAGTTCTTC.

This clonotype showed up just a few times. As DNA, the CDR3 is TGCAGTGCTTCCGGGACTAGTGCCACAGATACGCAGTATTTT. It translates to CSASGTSATDTQYF. The J gene is TRBJ2-3, the V gene TRBV20-1; 8 positions match TRBD2. The CDR3 is 14 amino acids. Germline V CDR1 and CDR2: DFQATT, SNEGSKA (reference sequence). After removal of 5 bases from V and 2 bases from J, the junction contained 6 bases not matched to a gene.

In this sample, this clonotype turned up a few times. The CDR3 coding sequence is TGTGCCAGCAGCTTAGAAAGGGGACTAGCGGGAGAAAATGAGCAGTTCTTC. This codes for CASSLERGLAGENEQFF. The chain has TRBV7-9 and TRBJ2-1, with 14 bases lining up with TRBD2. J gave up 7 bases and V 1 base, and 6 bases lay outside the gene matches. Germline assignment: CDR1 SEHNR and CDR2 FQNEAQ (reference sequence). The CDR3 has 17 residues.

This clonotype was recorded once. The J gene is TRBJ2-5, the V gene TRBV12-3 or TRBV12-4, with 8 bases lining up with TRBD2. Germline trimming cut 10 bases from V and 3 bases from J; bases unmatched to any gene: 10. The CDR3 sequence is 14 residues long. CDR3 DNA: TGTGCCACCCAGCGGGAGAGGTACAAAGAGACCCAGTACTTC. This translates into CATQRERYKETQYF.

This clonotype showed up many times. The rearrangement links TRBV29-1 to TRBJ1-2; 7 bases match TRBD1. Trimming took 6 bases from V and 4 from J; bases not matched to a gene: 8. From germline, CDR1 is SQVTM and CDR2 ANQGSEA. This CDR3 spans 13 amino acids. DNA of the CDR3: TGCAGCGTAGGCCTCGGGACAGTCTATGGCTACACCTTC. Protein sequence: CSVGLGTVYGYTF.